What follows are 12 T cell receptor beta chains derived from one specimen sequenced in a study of CD4+ T cells in melanoma. Sequencing was performed with immunoSEQ multiplex PCR; in TCRdb, only in-frame clones are kept and a portion is missing. The table records about 140,000 clones, 80% to 95% of them present only once. Receptors were obtained from a human donor with melanoma.

The chain recombines TRBV7-8 with TRBJ2-1, with 8 bases fitting TRBD1. V gave up 3 bases and J gave up 12 bases; unmatched junction bases: 4. This CDR3 is 12 amino acids long. Germline CDR1 and CDR2: SGHVS and FQNEAQ. The CDR3 reads CASSFRGLGQFF. In DNA, the CDR3 is TGTGCCAGCAGCTTCAGGGGGCTGGGGCAGTTCTTC.

The V call is TRBV6-5, the J call TRBJ1-1; unclear D gene. The germline CDR1 and CDR2 sequences are MNHEY and SVGAGI. Trimming removed 0 bases at V and 6 bases at J, with 14 bases between. This CDR3 comprises 15 residues. This CDR3 is CASSYSEQAKAEAFF. In DNA form, the CDR3 reads TGTGCCAGCAGTTACTCCGAGCAGGCCAAGGCTGAAGCTTTCTTT.

The chain combines TRBV5-1 with TRBJ2-3, with a possible D match to TRBD1 (6 bases). CDR3 length: 14 amino acids. Germline CDR1 SGHRS, CDR2 YFSETQ. V lost 0 bases to trimming and J lost 6 bases, with 11 bases between them. The CDR3 bases are TGCGCCAGCAGCTTGGGGCAGGGGAGCGATACGCAGTATTTT. Protein: CASSLGQGSDTQYF.

This chain joins TRBV11-2 and TRBJ2-7; no definite D call. Trimming took off 3 bases at V and 4 bases at J, with 10 bases between the two ends. Looked up from germline, CDR1 is SGHAT and CDR2 is FQNNGV. This CDR3 is 13 amino acids long. As DNA, the CDR3 is TGTGCCAGCAGCTTGGGGTTGGGTTACGAGCAGTACTTC. This codes for CASSLGLGYEQYF.

This chain joins TRBV6-6 and TRBJ1-5, with 9 bases lining up with TRBD1. CDR1 is MNHNY, CDR2 SVGAGI, per germline (reference sequence). Trimming removed 5 bases from V and 6 bases from J; junction bases left unmatched: 8. The CDR3 spans 15 residues. The DNA for the CDR3 is TGTGCCAGCAGTAGACAGGGGGAAAGAGCTCAGCCCCAGCATTTT. As protein: CASSRQGERAQPQHF.

This clone was counted a single time. The chain uses TRBV7-6 and TRBJ1-4; D ambiguous. Trimming removed 2 bases from V and 8 bases from J, with 18 bases in between. CDR1 and CDR2 from the germline V gene are SGHVS and FNYEAQ. This CDR3 has 16 amino acids. CDR3 sequence: CASSLSSSGAQEKLFF. CDR3 bases: TGTGCCAGCAGCTTATCGTCATCAGGAGCCCAGGAAAAACTGTTTTTT.

This chain uses TRBV5-4 with TRBJ1-2; maybe TRBD1 (5 bases). The germline gives CDR1 SGHNT, CDR2 YYREEE (reference sequence). The CDR3 loop spans 13 amino acids. V dropped 4 bases and J dropped 1 base, with 8 bases sitting between them. The CDR3 nucleotides read TGTGCCAGCAGCCGGGACGGTAACTATGGCTACACCTTC. This gives the protein CASSRDGNYGYTF.

The chain has TRBV10-1 and TRBJ2-3; D not resolved. The CDR3 is made up of 12 amino acids. In germline, CDR1 is WNHNN, CDR2 SYGVQD (reference sequence). V was clipped by 0 bases and J by 7 bases, with 5 bases between them. The CDR3 spells CASSESVNTQYF. The CDR3 bases are TGCGCCAGCAGTGAGTCTGTAAATACGCAGTATTTT.

The rearrangement joins TRBV6-1 to TRBJ1-5, with 7 bases that match TRBD1. Unmatched junction bases numbered 4, after V lost 7 bases and J lost 1 base. This CDR3 has 14 residues. Germline V gene lookup returns CDR1 MNHNS and CDR2 SASEGT. The CDR3 sequence is CASKPQGSNQPQHF. As DNA, the CDR3 is TGTGCCAGCAAACCACAGGGGAGCAATCAGCCCCAGCATTTT.

The rearrangement joins TRBV30 to TRBJ2-5; TRBD1 is a possible D gene (6 bases). Germline CDR1 reads GTSNPN; CDR2 reads SVGIG (reference sequence). This CDR3 spans 12 amino acids. Trimming shortened V by 4 bases and J by 4 bases, and 10 bases separated the two germline ends. The CDR3 region is CAWTSGAETQYF. The CDR3 DNA follows: TGTGCCTGGACCTCAGGGGCAGAGACCCAGTACTTC.

This clone was counted once. DNA for the CDR3: TGTGCCAGCAGCCCCGACTCACGGGCAGGGGTTGGCTACACCTTC. Translation gives CASSPDSRAGVGYTF. The rearrangement uses TRBV9 and TRBJ1-2; perhaps TRBD1 as D (6 bases). This CDR3 is 15 amino acids long. Per the germline V gene, CDR1 is SGDLS and CDR2 is YYNGEE. V was pared by 4 bases and J by 7 bases, with 20 bases between.

The chain combines TRBV12-5 with TRBJ2-1; D is unresolved. The V and J ends lost 5 bases and 4 bases respectively, with 9 bases between them. Germline V gene lookup returns CDR1 LGHNT and CDR2 FRNRAP. The CDR3 consists of 13 residues. The CDR3 DNA follows: TGTGCTAGTGGTCCGTCCATGTACAATGAGCAGTTCTTC. Its protein is CASGPSMYNEQFF.